Listed below are T cell receptor beta chains from one sample, sequenced in a study of T-cell reconstitution after alpha-beta-depleted transplantation in children. Each CDR3 protein gets one entry after TCRdb re-called the PCR reads with MiXCR. The repertoire holds about 78,000 distinct CDR3 sequences, with less than 15% as singletons. The sequences come from PBMCs, mostly from graft donor cells, collected 180 days after TCRalphabeta/CD19-depleted stem cell transplant. Receptors originate from a male patient between 2 and 15 years old who had a stem cell transplant for acute lymphoblastic leukemia, so the T cells may come from the graft donor. Both conserved end residues are trimmed from each CDR3. D genes are given only for firm matches.

j_call: TRBJ2-2; v_call: TRBV5-1; d_call: TRBD1; cdr3_length: 14; cdr3_aa: ASSVTPGQGAGELF
j_call: TRBJ1-2; v_call: TRBV5-8; d_call: TRBD1; cdr3_length: 13; cdr3_aa: ASSRLGTAALPHT
j_call: TRBJ2-5; v_call: TRBV7-2; d_call: -; cdr3_length: 11; cdr3_aa: ASSLVGAETQY
j_call: TRBJ2-5; v_call: TRBV5-1; d_call: -; cdr3_length: 12; cdr3_aa: ASGSGTAAETQY
j_call: TRBJ1-3; v_call: TRBV10-3; d_call: -; cdr3_length: 10; cdr3_aa: AISGVGNTIY
j_call: TRBJ2-1; v_call: TRBV4-2; d_call: -; cdr3_length: 15; cdr3_aa: ASSQDNAGASYNEQF
j_call: TRBJ2-7; v_call: TRBV20-1; d_call: -; cdr3_length: 10; cdr3_aa: SARQASYEQY
j_call: TRBJ2-6; v_call: TRBV4-3; d_call: -; cdr3_length: 16; cdr3_aa: ASSQRGVHSSGANVLT
j_call: TRBJ2-1; v_call: TRBV6-5; d_call: TRBD1; cdr3_length: 11; cdr3_aa: ASSYFRGYEQF
j_call: TRBJ2-7; v_call: TRBV6-5; d_call: -; cdr3_length: 12; cdr3_aa: ASSYAGYLYEQY
j_call: TRBJ2-2; v_call: TRBV6-2/TRBV6-3; d_call: -; cdr3_length: 14; cdr3_aa: ATSRGGTGNTGELF
j_call: TRBJ2-7; v_call: TRBV7-2; d_call: -; cdr3_length: 11; cdr3_aa: ASSSVGGLRQY
j_call: TRBJ2-7; v_call: TRBV5-1; d_call: -; cdr3_length: 12; cdr3_aa: ASSLVPGSYEQY
j_call: TRBJ2-7; v_call: TRBV9; d_call: -; cdr3_length: 13; cdr3_aa: ASSALAGGAYEQY
j_call: TRBJ2-1; v_call: TRBV7-2; d_call: TRBD2; cdr3_length: 14; cdr3_aa: ASSTQLAVAYNEQF
j_call: TRBJ1-2; v_call: TRBV20-1; d_call: -; cdr3_length: 10; cdr3_aa: SAPVQGRGYT
j_call: TRBJ1-1; v_call: TRBV4-2; d_call: -; cdr3_length: 12; cdr3_aa: ASSQGGGDTEAF
j_call: TRBJ2-3; v_call: TRBV15; d_call: -; cdr3_length: 13; cdr3_aa: ATSRETSSTDTQY